This T cell receptor (beta chain) was identified during a study of T cells in Graves' hyperthyroidism and ophthalmopathy. RNA transcripts yielded amplified TCR beta CDR3 regions. An initial round of RT-PCR targeting the TCR CDR3 relied on the HTBI primer set. TCRdb recomputed calls from the multiplex PCR reads with MiXCR, one row per CDR3 protein. This sample has about 400,000 distinct CDR3 sequences, with roughly 13% found just once. V lost 0 bases, J lost 11 bases, and 8 bases lay in between. CDR1 is SGHRS, CDR2 YFSETQ, per germline. CDR3 length: 11 residues. This clonotype was detected many times. Sequenced: blood. The origin of this receptor is a man over 45 with Graves' ophthalmopathy. This chain joins TRBV5-1 and TRBJ1-1; no firm D call. CDR3 protein: CASSLVRRAFF. CDR3 nucleotides: TGCGCCAGCAGCTTGGTCCGTCGCGCTTTCTTT.